The clone carrying this T cell receptor beta chain was recorded only once. Mismatch with germline at one junction end may stem from a read error. This entry comes from a study of blood T cell repertoires in COVID-19. Study-level background: The samples span acute and convalescent COVID-19 from the United States, Italy and Spain. T cells, B-cell-depleted T cells, or PBMCs supplied cDNA or gDNA.

Clones were read by immunoSEQ multiplex PCR, and TCRdb kept only the in-frame ones, dropping some. The profile shows some 80,000 clones, over 70% of them singletons. Sequences were obtained from peripheral blood. The clonotype was recovered from a man older than 75 with acute or convalescent COVID-19.

The chain's CDR3 is CASSQTGFAGNTMYF. The CDR3 nucleotides read TGTGCCAGTAGCCAGACAGGGTTCGCGGGAAACACCATGTATTTT. The rearrangement uses TRBV19 and TRBJ1-3; 7 positions match TRBD1. This CDR3 is built from 15 residues. Germline lookup yields CDR1 LNHDA and CDR2 SQIVND (reference sequence).